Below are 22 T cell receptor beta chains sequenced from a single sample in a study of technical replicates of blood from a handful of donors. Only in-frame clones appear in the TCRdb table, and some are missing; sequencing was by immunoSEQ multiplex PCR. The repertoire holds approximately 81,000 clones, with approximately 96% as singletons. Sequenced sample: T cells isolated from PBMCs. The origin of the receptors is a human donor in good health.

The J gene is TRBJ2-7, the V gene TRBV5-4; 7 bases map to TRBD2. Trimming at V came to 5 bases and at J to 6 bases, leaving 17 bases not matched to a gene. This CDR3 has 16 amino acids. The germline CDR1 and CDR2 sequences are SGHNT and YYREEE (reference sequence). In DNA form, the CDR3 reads TGTGCCAGCAGGGGGGGAGACGGGAGGCCTTCGGCCGAGCAGTACTTC. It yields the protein CASRGGDGRPSAEQYF.

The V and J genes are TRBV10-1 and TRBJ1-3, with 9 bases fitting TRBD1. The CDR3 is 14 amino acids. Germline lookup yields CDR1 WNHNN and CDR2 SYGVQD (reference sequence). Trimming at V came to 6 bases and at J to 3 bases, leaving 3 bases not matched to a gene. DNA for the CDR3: TGCGCCAGCAGGGACAGGGGATTTGGAAACACCATATATTTT. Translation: CASRDRGFGNTIYF.

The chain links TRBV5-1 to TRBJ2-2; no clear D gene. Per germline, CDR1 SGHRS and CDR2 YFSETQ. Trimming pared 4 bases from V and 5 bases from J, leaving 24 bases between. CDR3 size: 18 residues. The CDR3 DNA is TGCGCCAGCAGCAGAATAGCCGGCCCCATGCCCATAACCGGGGAGCTGTTTTTT. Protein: CASSRIAGPMPITGELFF.

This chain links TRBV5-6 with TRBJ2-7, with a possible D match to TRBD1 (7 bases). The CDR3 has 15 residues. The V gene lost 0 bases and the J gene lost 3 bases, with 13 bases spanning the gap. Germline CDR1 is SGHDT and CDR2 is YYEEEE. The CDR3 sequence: CASSLGSQGGYEQYF. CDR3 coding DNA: TGTGCCAGCAGCTTGGGAAGCCAGGGGGGCTACGAGCAGTACTTC.

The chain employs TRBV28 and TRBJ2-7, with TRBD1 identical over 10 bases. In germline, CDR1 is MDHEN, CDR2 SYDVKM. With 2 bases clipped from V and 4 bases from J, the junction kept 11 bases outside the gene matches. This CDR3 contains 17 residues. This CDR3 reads CASSLLGARDRGYEQYF. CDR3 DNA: TGTGCCAGCAGTTTACTCGGGGCCCGGGACAGGGGATACGAGCAGTACTTC.

CDR3 sequence reads: CASSEGRGVTYEQYF. CDR3 sequence (DNA): TGTGCCAGCAGTGAGGGAAGGGGCGTCACCTACGAGCAGTACTTC. This chain connects TRBV2 to TRBJ2-7; D is perhaps TRBD1 (5 bases). Germline CDR1 is SNHLY and CDR2 is FYNNEI. Between the trimmed V and J ends, which lost 3 bases and 2 bases, there was a span of 14 bases. The CDR3 is 15 residues long. The full variable domain, rest sourced from reference TRBV2 and TRBJ2-7, is EPEVTQTPSHQVTQMGQEVILRCVPISNHLYFYWYRQILGQKVEFLVSFYNNEISEKSEIFDDQFSVERPDGSNFTLKIRSTKLEDSAMYFCASSEGRGVTYEQYFGPGTRLTVT.

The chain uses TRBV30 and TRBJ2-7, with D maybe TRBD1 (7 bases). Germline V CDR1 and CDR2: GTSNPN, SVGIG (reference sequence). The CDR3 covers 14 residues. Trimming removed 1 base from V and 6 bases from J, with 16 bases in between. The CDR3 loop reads CAWSGLRQGGEQYF. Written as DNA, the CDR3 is TGTGCCTGGAGTGGACTTCGACAGGGAGGCGAGCAGTACTTC.

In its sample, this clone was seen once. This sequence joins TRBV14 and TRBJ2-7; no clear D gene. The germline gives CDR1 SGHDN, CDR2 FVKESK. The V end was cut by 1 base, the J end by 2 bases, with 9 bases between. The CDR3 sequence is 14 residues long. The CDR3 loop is CASSQVHGTYEQYF. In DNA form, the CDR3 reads TGTGCCAGCAGCCAAGTACATGGTACCTACGAGCAGTACTTC.

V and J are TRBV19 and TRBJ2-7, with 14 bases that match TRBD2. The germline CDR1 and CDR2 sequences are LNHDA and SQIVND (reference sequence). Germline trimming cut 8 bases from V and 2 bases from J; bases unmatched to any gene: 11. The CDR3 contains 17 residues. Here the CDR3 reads CASSDPGLAGGTYEQYF. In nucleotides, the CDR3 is TGTGCCAGTTCAGATCCCGGACTAGCGGGAGGAACCTACGAGCAGTACTTC.

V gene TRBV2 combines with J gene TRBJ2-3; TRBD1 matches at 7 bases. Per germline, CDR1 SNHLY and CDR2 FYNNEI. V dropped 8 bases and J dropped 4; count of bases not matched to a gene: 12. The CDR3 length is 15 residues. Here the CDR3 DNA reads TGTGCCAGCTCTGTCAGGACAGGATCTCCAGATACGCAGTATTTT. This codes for CASSVRTGSPDTQYF.

The CDR3 DNA reads as TGTGCCAGCACCCTGGGGACAGGGGTAGTCAAACTGTTTTTT. It yields the protein CASTLGTGVVKLFF. The chain links TRBV28 to TRBJ1-4; 10 bases map to TRBD1. Germline-derived CDR1 and CDR2 are MDHEN and SYDVKM. The CDR3 totals 14 residues. Trimming took 7 bases from V and 11 from J; bases not matched to a gene: 10.

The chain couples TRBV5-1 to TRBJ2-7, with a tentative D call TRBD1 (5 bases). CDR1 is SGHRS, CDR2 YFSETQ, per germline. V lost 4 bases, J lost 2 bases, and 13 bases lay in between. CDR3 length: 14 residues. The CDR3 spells CASSGHANPYEQYF. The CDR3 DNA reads TGCGCCAGCAGCGGACACGCTAACCCCTACGAGCAGTACTTC.

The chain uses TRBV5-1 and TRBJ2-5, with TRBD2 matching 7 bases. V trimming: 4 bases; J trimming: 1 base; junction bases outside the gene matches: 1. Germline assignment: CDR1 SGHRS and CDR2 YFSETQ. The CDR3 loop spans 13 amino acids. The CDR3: CASSRTSQETQYF. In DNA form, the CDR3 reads TGCGCCAGCAGCCGGACTAGCCAAGAGACCCAGTACTTC.

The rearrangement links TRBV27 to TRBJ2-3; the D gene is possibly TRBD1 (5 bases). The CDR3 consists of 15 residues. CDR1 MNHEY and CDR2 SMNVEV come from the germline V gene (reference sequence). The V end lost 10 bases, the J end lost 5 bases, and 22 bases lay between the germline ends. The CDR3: CATPRAVPSEDTQYF. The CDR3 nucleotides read TGTGCCACCCCCAGGGCAGTCCCGAGCGAAGATACGCAGTATTTT.

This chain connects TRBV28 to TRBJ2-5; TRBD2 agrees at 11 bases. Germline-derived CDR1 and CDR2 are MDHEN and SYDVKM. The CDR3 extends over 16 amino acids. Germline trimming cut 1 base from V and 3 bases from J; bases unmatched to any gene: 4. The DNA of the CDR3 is TGTGCCAGCAGTTTATCCGGGGGACTAGCGGAAGAGACCCAGTACTTC. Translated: CASSLSGGLAEETQYF.

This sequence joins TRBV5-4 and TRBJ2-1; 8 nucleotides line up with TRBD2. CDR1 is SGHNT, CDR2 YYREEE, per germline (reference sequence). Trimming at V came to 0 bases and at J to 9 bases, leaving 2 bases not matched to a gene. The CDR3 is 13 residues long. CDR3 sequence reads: CASSLGGRSEQFF. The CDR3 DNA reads TGTGCCAGCAGCTTGGGCGGGAGGTCTGAGCAGTTCTTC.

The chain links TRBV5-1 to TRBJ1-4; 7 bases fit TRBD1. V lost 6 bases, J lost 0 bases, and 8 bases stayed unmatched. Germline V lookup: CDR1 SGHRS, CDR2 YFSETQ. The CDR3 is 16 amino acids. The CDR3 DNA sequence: TGCGCCAGCAAACCGGGACAGCCAGCAACTAATGAAAAACTGTTTTTT. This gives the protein CASKPGQPATNEKLFF.

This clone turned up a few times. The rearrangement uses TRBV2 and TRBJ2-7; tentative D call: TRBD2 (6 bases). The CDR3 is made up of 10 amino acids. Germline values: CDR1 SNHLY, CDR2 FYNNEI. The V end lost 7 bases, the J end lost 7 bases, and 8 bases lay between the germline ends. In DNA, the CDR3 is TGTGCCAGCAACGGGGGAGAGCAGTACTTC. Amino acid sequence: CASNGGEQYF.

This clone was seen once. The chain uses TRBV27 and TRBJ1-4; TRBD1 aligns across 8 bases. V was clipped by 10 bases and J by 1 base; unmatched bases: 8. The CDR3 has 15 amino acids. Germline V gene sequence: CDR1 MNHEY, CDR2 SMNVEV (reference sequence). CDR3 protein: CAIPTGVVTNEKLFF. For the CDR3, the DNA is TGTGCCATCCCGACAGGGGTAGTAACTAATGAAAAACTGTTTTTT.

The CDR3 sequence is CASSLEVRGREQYF. As DNA, the CDR3 is TGCGCCAGCAGCTTGGAAGTCAGGGGGCGAGAGCAGTACTTC. The V call is TRBV5-1, the J call TRBJ2-7; 8 nucleotides align to TRBD1. This CDR3 is 14 amino acids long. Per the germline V gene, CDR1 is SGHRS and CDR2 is YFSETQ. Unmatched junction bases numbered 6, after V lost 0 bases and J lost 7 bases.

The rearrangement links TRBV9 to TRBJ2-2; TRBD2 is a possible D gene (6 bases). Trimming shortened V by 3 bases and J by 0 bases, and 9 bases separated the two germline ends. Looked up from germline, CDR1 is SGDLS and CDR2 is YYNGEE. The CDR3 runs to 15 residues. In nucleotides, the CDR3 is TGTGCCAGCAGCGGCAGGGACTCGAACACCGGGGAGCTGTTTTTT. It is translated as CASSGRDSNTGELFF.

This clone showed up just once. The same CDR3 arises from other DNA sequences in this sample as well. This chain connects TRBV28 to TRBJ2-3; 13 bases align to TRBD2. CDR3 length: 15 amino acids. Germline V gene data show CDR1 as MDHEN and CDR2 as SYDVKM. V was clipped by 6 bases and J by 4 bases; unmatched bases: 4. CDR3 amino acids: CASSPGLAGADTQYF. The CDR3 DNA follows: TGTGCCAGCAGCCCCGGACTAGCGGGAGCAGATACGCAGTATTTT.